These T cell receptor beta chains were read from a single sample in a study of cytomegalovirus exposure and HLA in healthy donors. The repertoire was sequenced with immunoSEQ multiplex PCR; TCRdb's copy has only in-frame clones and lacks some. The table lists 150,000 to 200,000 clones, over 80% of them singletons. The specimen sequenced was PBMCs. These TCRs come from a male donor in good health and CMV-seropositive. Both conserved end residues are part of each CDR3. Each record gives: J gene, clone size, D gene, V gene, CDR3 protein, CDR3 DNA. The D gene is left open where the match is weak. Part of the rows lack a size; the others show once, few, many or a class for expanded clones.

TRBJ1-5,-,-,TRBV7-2,CATAREGVRNQPQHF,TGTGCGACCGCAAGGGAGGGTGTACGCAATCAGCCCCAGCATTTT
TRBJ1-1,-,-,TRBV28,CASSLLNPTGLFMNTEVFF,TGTGCCAGCAGCTTACTCAACCCAACCGGACTTTTCATGAACACTGAAGTTTTCTTT
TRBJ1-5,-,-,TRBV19,CASNPWAGIGNQPQHF,TGTGCCAGTAACCCCTGGGCAGGGATAGGGAATCAGCCCCAGCATTTT
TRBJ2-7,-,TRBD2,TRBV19,CASSEKSGRGSYEQYF,TGTGCCAGTAGTGAGAAAAGCGGGAGGGGATCCTACGAGCAGTACTTC
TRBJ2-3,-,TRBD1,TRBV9,CASSARQGRVDTQYF,TGTGCCAGCAGCGCAAGACAGGGAAGGGTAGATACGCAGTATTTT
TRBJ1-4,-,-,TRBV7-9,CASSRRGDIEKLFF,TGTGCCAGCAGCCGGCGGGGGGATATTGAAAAACTGTTTTTT
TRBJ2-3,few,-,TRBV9,CASSVELATDTQYF,TGTGCCAGCAGCGTAGAACTAGCAACGGATACGCAGTATTTT
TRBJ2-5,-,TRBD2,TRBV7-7,CASSRLAGGQETQYF,TGTGCTAGCAGTCGACTAGCGGGAGGACAAGAGACCCAGTACTTC
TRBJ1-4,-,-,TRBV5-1,CASSFDGSNEKLFF,TGCGCCAGCAGCTTTGACGGGAGTAATGAAAAACTGTTTTTT
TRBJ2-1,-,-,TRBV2,CASRSEQFF,TGTGCCAGCAGGTCGGAGCAGTTCTTC
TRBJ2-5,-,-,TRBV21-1,CAAGTGSEQETQYF,TGTGCCGCTGGTACAGGGAGCGAACAAGAGACCCAGTACTTC
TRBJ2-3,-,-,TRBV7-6,CASSPGVPSTDTQYF,TGTGCCAGCAGCCCCGGGGTCCCTAGCACAGATACGCAGTATTTT
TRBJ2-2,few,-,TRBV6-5,CASSYSGGEMTGELFF,TGTGCCAGCAGTTACTCTGGCGGGGAAATGACCGGGGAGCTGTTTTTT
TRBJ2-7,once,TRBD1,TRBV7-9,CASSDFSTGTAVF,TGTGCCAGCAGCGACTTTTCAACCGGGACAGCCGTCTTC
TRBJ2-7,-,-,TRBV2,CASSERRAIYEQYF,TGTGCCAGCAGTGAAAGGAGGGCAATCTACGAGCAGTACTTC
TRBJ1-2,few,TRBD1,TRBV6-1,CASHITGVNYGYTF,TGTGCCAGCCACATAACAGGGGTTAACTATGGCTACACCTTC
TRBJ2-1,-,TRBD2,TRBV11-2,CASSSLGTSGSRYEQFF,TGTGCCAGCAGCTCACTCGGGACTAGCGGGAGTAGGTATGAGCAGTTCTTC
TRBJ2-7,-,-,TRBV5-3,CARSLRGKSSYEQYF,TGTGCCAGAAGCTTGCGGGGGAAGAGCTCCTACGAGCAGTACTTC
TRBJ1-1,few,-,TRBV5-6,CASRLGGWVTEAFF,TGTGCCAGCAGGTTGGGGGGCTGGGTCACTGAAGCTTTCTTT
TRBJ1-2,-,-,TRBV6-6,CASSYSSGGDGSGYTF,TGTGCCAGCAGTTACTCGTCGGGGGGCGACGGATCAGGCTACACCTTC
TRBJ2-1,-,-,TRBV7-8,CASSPARIGLPRGSSYNEQFF,TGTGCCAGCAGCCCGGCCCGGATAGGCCTCCCAAGGGGGAGCTCCTACAATGAGCAGTTCTTC
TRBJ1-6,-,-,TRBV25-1,CASSVKGPGNSPLHF,TGTGCCAGCAGTGTCAAAGGCCCCGGGAATTCACCCCTCCACTTT
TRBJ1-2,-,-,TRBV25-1,CASSEPTGYGYTF,TGTGCCAGCAGTGAACCGACAGGCTATGGCTACACCTTC
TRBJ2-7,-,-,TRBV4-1,CASSLGHPLYEQYF,TGCGCCAGCAGCCTGGGACACCCGCTCTACGAGCAGTACTTC
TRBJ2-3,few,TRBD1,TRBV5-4,CASSRQGATDTQYF,TGTGCCAGCAGCCGACAGGGGGCCACAGATACGCAGTATTTT
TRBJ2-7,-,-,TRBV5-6,CASSFGVSYEQYF,TGTGCCAGCAGCTTCGGAGTCTCCTACGAGCAGTACTTC
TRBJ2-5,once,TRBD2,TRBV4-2,CASSQAALAGGGETQYF,TGTGCCAGCAGCCAAGCAGCTTTAGCGGGAGGCGGAGAGACCCAGTACTTC
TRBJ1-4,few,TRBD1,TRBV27,CASSRRQGLNEKLFF,TGTGCCAGCAGCCGGCGACAGGGCCTTAATGAAAAACTGTTTTTT
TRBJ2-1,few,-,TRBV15,CATSRDRITELDESYNEQFF,TGTGCCACCAGCAGAGATCGTATTACTGAGCTTGATGAATCCTACAATGAGCAGTTCTTC
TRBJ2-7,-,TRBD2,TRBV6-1,CASSEGLAGGPEQYF,TGTGCCAGCAGTGAAGGACTAGCGGGAGGGCCCGAGCAGTACTTC
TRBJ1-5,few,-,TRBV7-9,CASSLGQAPFQPQHF,TGTGCCAGCAGCTTAGGACAGGCGCCGTTTCAGCCCCAGCATTTT
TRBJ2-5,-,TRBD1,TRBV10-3,CAIPASGTAYGEQYF,TGTGCCATCCCAGCGTCCGGGACAGCCTACGGGGAGCAGTACTTC